The rows below give T cell receptor beta chains drawn from one sample of a study of regulatory T cells in long-lasting Graves disease. TCRdb used MiXCR to reprocess the multiplex PCR reads, holding one entry per CDR3 protein. The profile shows about 470,000 distinct CDR3 sequences, roughly 21% of them singletons. The material was peripheral blood mononuclear cells (PBMCs), obtained when the disease was refractory, from a patient treated with antithyroid drugs. The receptors come from a female donor with Graves disease. The CDR3 runs from the conserved cysteine through the conserved F or W. Each record gives: V gene, J gene, D gene, CDR3 protein. A D gene is named only where the DNA matches it firmly.

V gene: TRBV18; J gene: TRBJ1-6; D gene: TRBD1; CDR3 protein: CASSSGGGANSPLHF
V gene: TRBV28; J gene: TRBJ2-2; D gene: .; CDR3 protein: CASNAPTPNTGELFF
V gene: TRBV6-1; J gene: TRBJ2-5; D gene: TRBD1; CDR3 protein: CASSLGDRDKETQYF
V gene: TRBV3-1; J gene: TRBJ1-1; D gene: .; CDR3 protein: CASSQEKYLNTEAFF
V gene: TRBV14; J gene: TRBJ1-5; D gene: TRBD1; CDR3 protein: CASSQDLAGTGHYSNQPQHF
V gene: TRBV28; J gene: TRBJ1-2; D gene: .; CDR3 protein: CASSSQTRNYGYTF
V gene: TRBV9; J gene: TRBJ1-1; D gene: .; CDR3 protein: CASSVIRGGSEAFF
V gene: TRBV12-3/TRBV12-4; J gene: TRBJ2-2; D gene: TRBD2; CDR3 protein: CASRGLAGGGTGELFF
V gene: TRBV19; J gene: TRBJ2-5; D gene: .; CDR3 protein: CASSITLPGQIRVETQYF
V gene: TRBV11-3; J gene: TRBJ2-7; D gene: .; CDR3 protein: CASSPRDGSFLSYEQYF
V gene: TRBV20-1; J gene: TRBJ2-4; D gene: .; CDR3 protein: CSASGTDLNIQYF
V gene: TRBV28; J gene: TRBJ1-2; D gene: TRBD1; CDR3 protein: CASSRRDSSYGYTF
V gene: TRBV3-1; J gene: TRBJ1-1; D gene: .; CDR3 protein: CASSQSGVDTEAFF
V gene: TRBV6-5; J gene: TRBJ1-1; D gene: .; CDR3 protein: CASSSHSRGLNTEAFF
V gene: TRBV6-2/TRBV6-3; J gene: TRBJ2-7; D gene: .; CDR3 protein: CASSYFVVSSYEQYF
V gene: TRBV5-1; J gene: TRBJ2-2; D gene: .; CDR3 protein: CASSRDENTGELFF
V gene: TRBV5-5; J gene: TRBJ2-7; D gene: .; CDR3 protein: CASSLAEVYEQYF
V gene: TRBV5-1; J gene: TRBJ2-7; D gene: .; CDR3 protein: CASSLAFFYEQYF
V gene: TRBV19; J gene: TRBJ1-2; D gene: .; CDR3 protein: CASSGPGQTYGYTF
V gene: TRBV5-6; J gene: TRBJ1-2; D gene: .; CDR3 protein: CASSLEGRSRPIYGYTF
V gene: TRBV6-2/TRBV6-3; J gene: TRBJ1-1; D gene: TRBD1; CDR3 protein: CASSYPGWSPGQGKNTEAFF
V gene: TRBV6-9; J gene: TRBJ2-2; D gene: TRBD2; CDR3 protein: CASSFRAGGPPGGELFF
V gene: TRBV9; J gene: TRBJ2-6; D gene: .; CDR3 protein: CASSVATGYGANVLTF
V gene: TRBV20-1; J gene: TRBJ2-2; D gene: .; CDR3 protein: CSARDINTGELFF
V gene: TRBV7-3; J gene: TRBJ2-5; D gene: .; CDR3 protein: CASSLMHGTETQYF
V gene: TRBV5-1; J gene: TRBJ2-2; D gene: .; CDR3 protein: CASSLLTSPSAGELFF
V gene: TRBV2; J gene: TRBJ1-1; D gene: .; CDR3 protein: CASDAQGVSTEAFF
V gene: TRBV3-1; J gene: TRBJ1-1; D gene: .; CDR3 protein: CASSQDFTDTEAFF
V gene: TRBV4-1; J gene: TRBJ1-2; D gene: TRBD1; CDR3 protein: CASSQPGQASGYTF
V gene: TRBV7-9; J gene: TRBJ2-5; D gene: TRBD1; CDR3 protein: CASSLGTGSQETQYF
V gene: TRBV5-5; J gene: TRBJ1-1; D gene: .; CDR3 protein: CASSSFPWDTLTTEAFF
V gene: TRBV28; J gene: TRBJ1-1; D gene: .; CDR3 protein: CASSFRGTTEAFF
V gene: TRBV6-1; J gene: TRBJ1-5; D gene: TRBD1; CDR3 protein: CASRPPGQTNQPQHF
V gene: TRBV12-3/TRBV12-4; J gene: TRBJ1-2; D gene: .; CDR3 protein: CASSFGADYGYTF
V gene: TRBV6-1; J gene: TRBJ1-3; D gene: .; CDR3 protein: CAGPGLSSGNTIYF
V gene: TRBV7-2; J gene: TRBJ2-5; D gene: .; CDR3 protein: CASTPTWKTQYF
V gene: TRBV30; J gene: TRBJ1-1; D gene: .; CDR3 protein: CAAPREGNTEAFF
V gene: TRBV7-9; J gene: TRBJ2-2; D gene: .; CDR3 protein: CASSLGTASTGELFF
V gene: TRBV6-2/TRBV6-3; J gene: TRBJ1-5; D gene: .; CDR3 protein: CASSYGSGITPMYF
V gene: TRBV2; J gene: TRBJ2-7; D gene: .; CDR3 protein: CASSVTYYEQYF
V gene: TRBV30; J gene: TRBJ2-5; D gene: TRBD2; CDR3 protein: CAWTPSGGGRETQYF
V gene: TRBV5-1; J gene: TRBJ2-7; D gene: .; CDR3 protein: CASSRDEGEQYF
V gene: TRBV27; J gene: TRBJ2-5; D gene: .; CDR3 protein: CASRPTYQETQYF
V gene: TRBV7-9; J gene: TRBJ2-1; D gene: .; CDR3 protein: CASSWEHGDEQFF